This T cell receptor beta chain was observed in a study of blood T cell repertoires in COVID-19. Study as a whole: Specimens from acute and convalescent COVID-19 originated in the United States, Italy and Spain. T cells, B-cell-depleted T cells, or PBMCs provided the cDNA or gDNA that served as material.

Under the authors' procedure: Using reference gene primer amplification, nucleated cell counts were estimated. Repertoires were generated with immunoSEQ multiplex PCR, while TCRdb's copy carries only in-frame clones and drops some. V and J calls plus clone size are reproduced from that table; the DNA served to infer D and trimming. The data hold tens of thousands of clones, with almost 95% observed a single time. Sequencing used peripheral blood. The TCR was taken from a man aged 50 to 59 with active COVID-19.

The DNA for the CDR3 is TGCAGCGTTGAGCGGGACAGGGGCTACGAGCAGTACTTC. Protein sequence: CSVERDRGYEQYF. This chain links TRBV29-1 with TRBJ2-7; 10 bases map to TRBD1. The J segment lost 3 bases and the V segment lost 3 bases, leaving 2 bases of the junction unmatched. This CDR3 comprises 13 residues. CDR1 and CDR2 (germline): SQVTM, ANQGSEA.